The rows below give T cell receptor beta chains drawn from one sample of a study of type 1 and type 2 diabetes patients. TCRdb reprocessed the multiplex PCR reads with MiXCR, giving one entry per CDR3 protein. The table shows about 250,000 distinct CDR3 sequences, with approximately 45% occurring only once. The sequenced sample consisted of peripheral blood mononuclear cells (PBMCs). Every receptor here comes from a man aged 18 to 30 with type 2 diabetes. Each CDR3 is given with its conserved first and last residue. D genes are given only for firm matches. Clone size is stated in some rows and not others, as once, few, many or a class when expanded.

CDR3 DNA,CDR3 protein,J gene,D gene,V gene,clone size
TGCAGCGTTCTACAGGGGACATCTAACACTGAAGCTTTCTTT,CSVLQGTSNTEAFF,TRBJ1-1,TRBD1,TRBV29-1,few
TGTGCCATCAGCCAAGGGACTAGCGGGGGCACAGATACGCAGTATTTT,CAISQGTSGGTDTQYF,TRBJ2-3,TRBD2,TRBV10-3,few
TGTGCCAGCAGAGTCCGGACTAGCGGGGGGGTCTACCAAGAGACCCAGTACTTC,CASRVRTSGGVYQETQYF,TRBJ2-5,TRBD2,TRBV27,.
TGCAGTGCTAGAGATATTTTAGCGGGAGTTGCTGAGCAGTTCTTC,CSARDILAGVAEQFF,TRBJ2-1,TRBD2,TRBV20-1,.
TGTGCCACCAGTGACAACTCCCGGGACAGGGGTCGAGAGACCCAGTACTTC,CATSDNSRDRGRETQYF,TRBJ2-5,TRBD1,TRBV24-1,.
TGCGCCAGCAGCCAAGGGGGGGTCTCCTATGGCTACACCTTC,CASSQGGVSYGYTF,TRBJ1-2,.,TRBV4-1,few
TGTGCCAGCAGCGTAGGGGTTTATTCACCCCTCCACTTT,CASSVGVYSPLHF,TRBJ1-6,.,TRBV9,.
TGTGCCAGCAGTTGGTCGGCTAGCGGAGTCTACGAGCAGTACTTC,CASSWSASGVYEQYF,TRBJ2-7,TRBD2,TRBV12-3/TRBV12-4,.
TGTGCCAGCAGTGCTAGCATAGAGCAGTTCTTC,CASSASIEQFF,TRBJ2-1,.,TRBV25-1,.
TGTGCCAGCAGCCCGCGATGGAATGAGCAGTTCTTC,CASSPRWNEQFF,TRBJ2-1,.,TRBV11-2,.
TGTGCCAGTAGTCCTGCTTCGGGGCCCCAGCATTTT,CASSPASGPQHF,TRBJ1-5,.,TRBV19,.
TGTGCCAGCACCGACAGGGAGGACTATGGCTACACCTTC,CASTDREDYGYTF,TRBJ1-2,TRBD1,TRBV6-1,few
TGTGCCAGCAGCTCTCCGGGACGGGTGGAAAAACTGTTTTTT,CASSSPGRVEKLFF,TRBJ1-4,.,TRBV7-2,.
TGTGCCAGCAGCTTATCCCAGGGTGGTGAAAAACTGTTTTTT,CASSLSQGGEKLFF,TRBJ1-4,.,TRBV7-2,.
TGTGCCAGCTGGAACCGAGGCACTGAAGCTTTCTTT,CASWNRGTEAFF,TRBJ1-1,.,TRBV19,.
TGTGCCAGTAGTGTACAAAGGACAGGGGGCTATCAGCCCCAGCATTTT,CASSVQRTGGYQPQHF,TRBJ1-5,TRBD1,TRBV19,.
TGTGCCAGCAGCTCGGCGGGGGGCCACTCCTACAATGAGCAGTTCTTC,CASSSAGGHSYNEQFF,TRBJ2-1,TRBD2,TRBV7-2,few
TGTGCCAGCAGCGATGCTCTTGAGCAGTTCTTC,CASSDALEQFF,TRBJ2-1,.,TRBV7-2,many
TGCAGTGCTAGTCTAATCCCCGGGACAGGGGGACCTCCCCCGAGGACTGAAGCTTTCTTT,CSASLIPGTGGPPPRTEAFF,TRBJ1-1,TRBD1,TRBV20-1,few
TGTGCCAGCAGTTTCGTGGAGACCCAGTACTTC,CASSFVETQYF,TRBJ2-5,.,TRBV12-3/TRBV12-4,.
TGTGCCAGTAGTATGTCCCCCCAAAAGAGAGTTGTTGATACGCAGTATTTT,CASSMSPQKRVVDTQYF,TRBJ2-3,.,TRBV19,.
TGCGCCAGTTCTCCCCAAAGGACGGTGAACACTGAAGCTTTCTTT,CASSPQRTVNTEAFF,TRBJ1-1,.,TRBV5-1,.
TGCGCCAGCAGCCAAGAACGAGACTTTGGGCATACGCAGTATTTT,CASSQERDFGHTQYF,TRBJ2-3,.,TRBV4-3,.
TGTGCCAGCGCCGGCAAGGTCTCCACCGGGGGGCTGTTTTTT,CASAGKVSTGGLFF,TRBJ2-2,.,TRBV6-6,.
TGTGCCAGCAGCTTAATCCTGACAGGGGAGGGTGGCTACACCTTC,CASSLILTGEGGYTF,TRBJ1-2,TRBD1,TRBV7-2,once
TGTGCCTGGAGTTCCGAGACAGGGGTAGTTCAGCCCCAGCATTTT,CAWSSETGVVQPQHF,TRBJ1-5,TRBD1,TRBV30,.
TGTGCCAGCAGTATCGTACAGGGGGCTGAAGCTTTCTTT,CASSIVQGAEAFF,TRBJ1-1,TRBD1,TRBV12-3/TRBV12-4,.
TGTGCCAGCAGTCGGACGGCCGACTACGAGCAGTACTTC,CASSRTADYEQYF,TRBJ2-7,.,TRBV6-5,few
TGTGCCAGCAGTTTACGGGGGGGCGATGGTCCGGATACGCAGTATTTT,CASSLRGGDGPDTQYF,TRBJ2-3,TRBD2,TRBV6-2/TRBV6-3,few
TGCGCCAGCAGCTTCCGGGATTGGGATGAGCAGTTCTTC,CASSFRDWDEQFF,TRBJ2-1,.,TRBV5-1,few
TGCGCCAGCAGCTTGGAGGGCCGAGAGGATGAGCAGTTCTTC,CASSLEGREDEQFF,TRBJ2-1,.,TRBV5-1,.
TGTGCCAGCAGCCCGTTGAGCGGGAGAGCGGGTGAGCAGTTCTTC,CASSPLSGRAGEQFF,TRBJ2-1,TRBD2,TRBV11-3,.
TGTGCCAGCAGCGGACAGTCTAGCGGGGGCTCCTACAATGAGCAGTTCTTC,CASSGQSSGGSYNEQFF,TRBJ2-1,TRBD2,TRBV7-6,.
TGTGCCAGCAGTGGAGGGAATAGCTATGGCTACACCTTC,CASSGGNSYGYTF,TRBJ1-2,.,TRBV6-1,.
TGTGCCAGCAGCCCCGGGCCAGCCAACTACGAGCAGTACTTC,CASSPGPANYEQYF,TRBJ2-7,.,TRBV7-3,.
TGTGCCAGTAGTATAGTAAGAGGGAGCAATCAGCCCCAGCATTTT,CASSIVRGSNQPQHF,TRBJ1-5,.,TRBV19,few
TGTGCCAGCAGCTCGGGAGCGAACACCGGGGAGCTGTTTTTT,CASSSGANTGELFF,TRBJ2-2,.,TRBV7-2,few
TGTGCCAGTAGTCCCCGGACTAGCGGGAGAGAGACCCAGTACTTC,CASSPRTSGRETQYF,TRBJ2-5,TRBD2,TRBV19,many
TGCAGTGCTAGAGATCAGGGACGGCCCAACTATGGCTACACCTTC,CSARDQGRPNYGYTF,TRBJ1-2,.,TRBV20-1,.
TGTGCCAGCAAAGGGACTAGCGGGAGTGGCGATGAGCAGTTCTTC,CASKGTSGSGDEQFF,TRBJ2-1,TRBD2,TRBV6-6,.
TGCGCCAGCAGCCAAGAAGGTCATAGACAGCCCCAGCATTTT,CASSQEGHRQPQHF,TRBJ1-5,.,TRBV7-3,.
TGTGCCAGCAGCCAAGGTAACACCATATATTTT,CASSQGNTIYF,TRBJ1-3,.,TRBV10-2,.
TGTGCCAGTAGTATCCGGGCGGAGGAGGACACTGAAGCTTTCTTT,CASSIRAEEDTEAFF,TRBJ1-1,.,TRBV19,many
TGCAGTGCTAGTTACAGGGGCCGGTACCAAGAGACCCAGTACTTC,CSASYRGRYQETQYF,TRBJ2-5,TRBD1,TRBV20-1,.
TGTGCCACCTCCCCGCAGGGTAGTTTGCTCGAGACCCAGTACTTC,CATSPQGSLLETQYF,TRBJ2-5,.,TRBV7-2,.
TGCAGTGCTACCGACAGGGGTGCCTACGAGCAGTACTTC,CSATDRGAYEQYF,TRBJ2-7,TRBD1,TRBV20-1,few
TGTGCCAGCAGACCGACAGGGGGCCCCACAGATACGCAGTATTTT,CASRPTGGPTDTQYF,TRBJ2-3,TRBD1,TRBV9,.
TGTGCCAGCAGCCCCTCGGGCGGCTTGGCAGGCTACACCTTC,CASSPSGGLAGYTF,TRBJ1-2,.,TRBV28,.
TGTGCCAGCAGCCAAACGGGGGGCCGGACAGAGACCCAGTACTTC,CASSQTGGRTETQYF,TRBJ2-5,.,TRBV6-5,once
TGCAGTGCTCGGACAGGTGTTAATGAAAAACTGTTTTTT,CSARTGVNEKLFF,TRBJ1-4,TRBD1,TRBV20-1,.
TGTGCCAGTAGTACGACAGGGCTGCTAAATCAGCCCCAGCATTTT,CASSTTGLLNQPQHF,TRBJ1-5,TRBD1,TRBV19,.